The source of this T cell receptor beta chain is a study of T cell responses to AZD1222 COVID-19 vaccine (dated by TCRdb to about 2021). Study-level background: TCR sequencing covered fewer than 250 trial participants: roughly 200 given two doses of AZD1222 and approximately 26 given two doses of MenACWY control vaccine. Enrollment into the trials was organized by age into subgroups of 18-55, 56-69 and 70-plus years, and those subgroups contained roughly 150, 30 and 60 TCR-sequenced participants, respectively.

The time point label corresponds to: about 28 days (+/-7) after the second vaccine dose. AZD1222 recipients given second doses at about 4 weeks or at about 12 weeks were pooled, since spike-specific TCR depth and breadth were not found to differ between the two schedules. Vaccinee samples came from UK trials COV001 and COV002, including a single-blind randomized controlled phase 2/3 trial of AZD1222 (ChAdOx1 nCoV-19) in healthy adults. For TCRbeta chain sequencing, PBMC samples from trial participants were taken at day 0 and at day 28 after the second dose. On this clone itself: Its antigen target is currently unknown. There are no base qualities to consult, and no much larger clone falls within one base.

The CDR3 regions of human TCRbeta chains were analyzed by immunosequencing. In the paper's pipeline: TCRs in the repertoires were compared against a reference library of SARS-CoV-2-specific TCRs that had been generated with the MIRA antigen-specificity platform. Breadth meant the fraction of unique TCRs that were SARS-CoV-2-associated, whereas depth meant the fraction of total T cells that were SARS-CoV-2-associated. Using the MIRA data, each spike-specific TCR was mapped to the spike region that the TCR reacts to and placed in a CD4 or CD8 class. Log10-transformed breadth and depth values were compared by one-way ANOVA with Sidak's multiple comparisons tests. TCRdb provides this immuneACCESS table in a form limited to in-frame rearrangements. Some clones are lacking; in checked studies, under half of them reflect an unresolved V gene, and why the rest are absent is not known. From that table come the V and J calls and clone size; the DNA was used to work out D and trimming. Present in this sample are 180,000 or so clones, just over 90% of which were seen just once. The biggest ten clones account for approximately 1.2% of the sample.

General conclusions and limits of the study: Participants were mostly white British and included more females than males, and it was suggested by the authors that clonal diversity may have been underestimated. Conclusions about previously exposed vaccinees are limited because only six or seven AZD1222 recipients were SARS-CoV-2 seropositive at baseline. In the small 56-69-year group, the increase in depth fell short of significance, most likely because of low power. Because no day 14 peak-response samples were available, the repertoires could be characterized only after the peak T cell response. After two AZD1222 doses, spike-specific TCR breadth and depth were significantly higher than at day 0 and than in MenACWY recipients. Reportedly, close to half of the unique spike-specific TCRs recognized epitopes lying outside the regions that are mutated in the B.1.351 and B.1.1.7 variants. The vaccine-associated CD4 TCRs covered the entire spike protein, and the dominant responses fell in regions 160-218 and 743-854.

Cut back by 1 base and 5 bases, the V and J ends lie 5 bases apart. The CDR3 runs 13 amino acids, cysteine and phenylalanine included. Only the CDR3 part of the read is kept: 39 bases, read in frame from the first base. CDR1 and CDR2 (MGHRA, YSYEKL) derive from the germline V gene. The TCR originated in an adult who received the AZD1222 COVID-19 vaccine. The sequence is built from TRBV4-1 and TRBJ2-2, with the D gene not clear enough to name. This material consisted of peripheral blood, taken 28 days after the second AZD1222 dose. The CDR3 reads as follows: CASSQAATGELFF. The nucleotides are TGCGCCAGCAGCCAAGCGGCTACCGGGGAGCTGTTTTTT.